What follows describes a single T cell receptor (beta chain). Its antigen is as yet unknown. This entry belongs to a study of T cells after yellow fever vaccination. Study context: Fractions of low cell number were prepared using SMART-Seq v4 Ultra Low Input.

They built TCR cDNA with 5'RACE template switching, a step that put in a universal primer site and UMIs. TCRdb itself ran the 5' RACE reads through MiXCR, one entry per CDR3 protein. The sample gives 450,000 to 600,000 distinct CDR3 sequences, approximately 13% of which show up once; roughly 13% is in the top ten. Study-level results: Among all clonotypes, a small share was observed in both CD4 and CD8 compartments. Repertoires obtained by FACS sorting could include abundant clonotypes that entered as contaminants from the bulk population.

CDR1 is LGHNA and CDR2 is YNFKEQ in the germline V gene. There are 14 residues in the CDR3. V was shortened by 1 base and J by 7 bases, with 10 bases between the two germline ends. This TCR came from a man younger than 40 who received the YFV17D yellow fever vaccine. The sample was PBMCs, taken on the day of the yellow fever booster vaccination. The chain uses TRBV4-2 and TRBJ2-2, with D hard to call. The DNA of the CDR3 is TGTGCCAGCAGCCAAGTTGGGGAAATCGGGGAGCTGTTTTTT. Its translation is CASSQVGEIGELFF.